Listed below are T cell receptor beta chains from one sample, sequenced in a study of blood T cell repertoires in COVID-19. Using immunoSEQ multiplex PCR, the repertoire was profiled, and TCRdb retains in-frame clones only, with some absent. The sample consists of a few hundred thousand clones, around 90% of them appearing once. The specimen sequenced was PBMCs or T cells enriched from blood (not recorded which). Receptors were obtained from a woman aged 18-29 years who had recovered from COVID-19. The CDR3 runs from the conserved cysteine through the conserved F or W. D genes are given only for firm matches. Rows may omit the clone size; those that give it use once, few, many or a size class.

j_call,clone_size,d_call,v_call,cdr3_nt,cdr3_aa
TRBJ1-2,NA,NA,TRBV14,TGTGCCAGCAGCAAACGACACGGCGGCTACACCTTC,CASSKRHGGYTF
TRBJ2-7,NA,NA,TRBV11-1,TGTGCCAGCAGCTTTCGCAGGGCGCCCTACGAGCAGTACTTC,CASSFRRAPYEQYF
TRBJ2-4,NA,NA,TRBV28,TGTGCCAGCAACTACTTGGGAGCCAAAAACATTCAGTACTTC,CASNYLGAKNIQYF
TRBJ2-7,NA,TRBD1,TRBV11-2,TGTGCCAGCAGTTTTAACCTCCGGGACAGTAGCTCCTACGAGCAGTACTTC,CASSFNLRDSSSYEQYF
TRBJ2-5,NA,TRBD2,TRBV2,TGTGCCAGCAGCCCCCGGGGGGAGTACCAAGAGACCCAGTACTTC,CASSPRGEYQETQYF
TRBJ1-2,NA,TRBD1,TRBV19,TGTGCCAGTAGCTTGTCCAAGGGGACAGTCCAATATGGCTACACCTTC,CASSLSKGTVQYGYTF
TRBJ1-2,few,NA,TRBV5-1,TGCGCCAGCGCGCTTAAGGGGTTCAGCTATGGCTACACCTTC,CASALKGFSYGYTF
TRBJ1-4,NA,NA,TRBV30,TGTGCCTGGAGCCCAATTAATGAAAAACTGTTTTTT,CAWSPINEKLFF
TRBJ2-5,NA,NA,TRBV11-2,TGTGCCAGCAGCTTAGATTGGGCCAAAGAGACCCAGTACTTC,CASSLDWAKETQYF
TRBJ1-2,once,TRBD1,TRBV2,TGTGCCAGCAGTGGGGCCAGGGGGAACGGCTACACCTTC,CASSGARGNGYTF
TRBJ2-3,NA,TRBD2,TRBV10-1,TGCGCCAGCAGTGAGTCGGGAGGGGTCGGCACAGATACGCAGTATTTT,CASSESGGVGTDTQYF
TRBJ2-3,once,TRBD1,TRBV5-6,TGTGCCAGCAGCTTGGGCACAGGGGGAACAGATACGCAGTATTTT,CASSLGTGGTDTQYF
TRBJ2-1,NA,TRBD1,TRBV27,TGTGCCAGCAGTTCCACAGGGGGAGGTGGCAATGAGCAGTTCTTC,CASSSTGGGGNEQFF
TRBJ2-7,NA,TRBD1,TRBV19,TGTGCCAGTAGTGATGGGACAGGGGAGATTAATCTCTACGAGCAGTACTTC,CASSDGTGEINLYEQYF
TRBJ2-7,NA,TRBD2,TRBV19,TGTGCCAGTAGCTCGGGACTAGCGGGGGGAATCTCCTACGAGCAGTACTTC,CASSSGLAGGISYEQYF
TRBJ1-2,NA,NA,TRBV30,TGTGCCTGGAGCGGGGGGAACTATGGCTACACCTTC,CAWSGGNYGYTF
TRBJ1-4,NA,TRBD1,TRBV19,TGTGCCAGTAGAAAAAATCCCGGGACAGGGACCGAAAAACTGTTTTTT,CASRKNPGTGTEKLFF
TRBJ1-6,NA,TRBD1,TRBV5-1,TGCGCCAGCAGCTTGACTGACAGGGAATCACCCCTCCACTTT,CASSLTDRESPLHF
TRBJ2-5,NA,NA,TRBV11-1,TGTGCCAGCAGGGGAGGCAGGAATCAAGAGACCCAGTACTTC,CASRGGRNQETQYF
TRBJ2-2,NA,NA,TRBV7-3,TGTGCCAGCAGCTTCCTCCCTCAGGGGTCGGCCGGGGAGCTGTTTTTT,CASSFLPQGSAGELFF
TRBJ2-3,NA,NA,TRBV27,TGTGCTCAATCGGTCCGGGTCCTTTCCCCGCCCGATCCCACAGATACGCAGTATTTT,CAQSVRVLSPPDPTDTQYF
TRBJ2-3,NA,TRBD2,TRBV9,TGTGCCAGCAGCGTAGACGGGGGGACAGATACGCAGTATTTT,CASSVDGGTDTQYF
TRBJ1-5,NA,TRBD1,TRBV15,TGTGCCACCAGCAGGGGACAGGGCTCTGGTCAGCCCCAGCATTTT,CATSRGQGSGQPQHF
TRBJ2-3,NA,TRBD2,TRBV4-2,TGTGCCAGCAGCCAGGGACTAGCGGATTACACAGATACGCAGTATTTT,CASSQGLADYTDTQYF
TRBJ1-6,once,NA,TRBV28,TGTGCCAGCAGTGGGGCGTATAATTCACCCCTCCACTTT,CASSGAYNSPLHF